This T cell receptor (beta chain) was recovered during a study of human T cells and chemical hapten exposure. For the study at large: Patients additionally received therapeutic doses of diphenylcyclopropenone on the scalp once a week, and this continued throughout the roughly 25-week study. Patients, mostly women, had alopecia areata, alopecia totalis or alopecia universalis.

In the original processing: A per-sample median of around 100,000 TCRs was observed, with counts ranging from 23,224 to 690,600. MiXCR, applied by TCRdb to the RACE reads, yields one record per CDR3 protein. These V and J calls originate from TCRdb's pipeline instead of the authors' own analysis. Seen here are 280,000 or so distinct CDR3 sequences, almost 8% observed once, and the top ten hold 1.2%. CDR1 MNHEY and CDR2 SMNVEV come from the germline V gene (reference sequence). Trimming removed 10 bases from V and 3 bases from J, with 11 bases in between. The CDR3 is made up of 12 amino acids. Time point denoted: pre-sensitization, week 0. The treatment is: therapeutic diphenylcyclopropenone sensitization with weekly scalp DPC. Alopecia patients, 18 to 70 years old and DPC-suitable, served as donors.

The sequence was collected from a man aged 18 to 29 with alopecia areata. Some clones in this sample may be carry-over from other donors' samples. Material: whole blood, obtained in connection with sensitization to the hapten diphenylcyclopropenone (DPC). The J gene is TRBJ2-3, the V gene TRBV27, with unresolved D. CDR3 in amino acids: CATTAGTDTQYF. DNA of the CDR3: TGTGCCACCACAGCCGGGACAGATACGCAGTATTTT.